A single sample gave rise to the 10 T cell receptor beta chains below, sequenced in a study of T cell responses to AZD1222 COVID-19 vaccine (dated by TCRdb to the early 2020s). The time point tag for this specimen amounts to: about 28 days (+/-7) after the second vaccine dose. The method behind the library was the immunoSEQ multiplex PCR assay. The immuneACCESS repertoire file appears here via TCRdb, limited to in-frame rearrangements. These files lack a portion of the clones; in checked studies, under half of the deficit traces to unresolved V genes, and the cause of the others is not known. This sample comprises 150,000 or so clones, about 90% of them detected only once. The ten largest account for 3.5% to 4% of the sample. Here the sequenced sample was peripheral blood, taken 28 days after the second AZD1222 dose. These receptors came from an adult who received the AZD1222 COVID-19 vaccine.

The V call is TRBV5-4, the J call TRBJ1-1; 9 nucleotides match TRBD1. The ends lost 0 bases at V and 7 bases at J; junction bases unmatched: 10. CDR1 and CDR2 from the germline V gene are SGHNT and YYREEE (reference sequence). The length of the CDR3 is 16 residues. The CDR3 DNA reads as TGTGCCAGCAGCTTGGCCGGGTCCCCGGGACAGGGTGAAGCTTTCTTT. Amino acids: CASSLAGSPGQGEAFF.

This sequence joins TRBV6-5 and TRBJ1-1; perhaps TRBD1 as D (5 bases). The V and J ends lost 4 bases and 6 bases respectively, with 12 bases between them. CDR1 MNHEY and CDR2 SVGAGI come from the germline V gene. There are 13 residues in the CDR3. The DNA for the CDR3 is TGTGCCAGCAGTTCCCAGGGCCCCCCTGAAGCTTTCTTT. Amino acid sequence: CASSSQGPPEAFF.

The chain recombines TRBV5-6 with TRBJ1-2, with no clear D. The CDR3 totals 13 residues. From germline, CDR1 is SGHDT and CDR2 YYEEEE. V dropped 0 bases and J dropped 4 bases, with 7 bases sitting between them. The CDR3 sequence is CASSLDGIYGYTF. In nucleotides, the CDR3 is TGTGCCAGCAGCTTGGACGGTATCTATGGCTACACCTTC.

The chain carries TRBV7-8 and TRBJ1-1; D remains ambiguous. V lost 4 bases, J lost 1 base, and 13 bases lay in between. Germline-derived CDR1 and CDR2 are SGHVS and FQNEAQ. The CDR3 runs to 15 residues. CDR3 sequence: CASSSDRLGNTEAFF. The CDR3 nucleotides read TGTGCCAGCAGCTCGGACCGTCTGGGGAACACTGAAGCTTTCTTT.

This chain uses TRBV12-3 or TRBV12-4 with TRBJ2-7; TRBD1 matches 9 bases. V lost 8 bases and J lost 2; bases outside the gene matches: 1. The CDR3 has 12 amino acids. The CDR3 loop is CASGTGTYEQYF. The CDR3 DNA reads TGTGCCAGCGGGACAGGGACCTACGAGCAGTACTTC.

This sequence joins TRBV6-5 and TRBJ2-7, with 9 bases fitting TRBD1. The V gene end was trimmed by 7 bases and the J gene end by 9 bases; junction bases not matched to a gene: 13. The germline gives CDR1 MNHEY, CDR2 SVGAGI. The CDR3 is made up of 14 amino acids. The CDR3 bases are TGTGCCAGCACTACCGGGACAGGGATTGGGATGCAGTACTTC. The encoded protein is CASTTGTGIGMQYF.

This clone occurred a few times. This chain uses TRBV3-1 (or the pseudogene TRBV3-2) with TRBJ1-1; unclear D gene. The length of the CDR3 is 13 residues. Germline CDR1 LGHDT, CDR2 YNNKEL (reference sequence). Trimming took 1 base from V and 5 from J, leaving 8 bases between them. The CDR3 here is CASSQGTGTEAFF. The DNA for the CDR3 is TGTGCCAGCAGCCAAGGGACTGGGACTGAAGCTTTCTTT.

The chain carries TRBV7-8 and TRBJ1-2, with a weak D call TRBD1 (6 bases). Germline V gene lookup returns CDR1 SGHVS and CDR2 FQNEAQ. With 4 bases removed from V and 4 bases from J, the gap between germline ends came to 13 bases. The CDR3 length is 14 residues. The CDR3 spells CASSSTRTVYGYTF. The CDR3 nucleotides are TGTGCCAGCAGCTCAACACGGACAGTCTATGGCTACACCTTC.

The CDR3 loop reads CASSLGSETQYF. Written as DNA, the CDR3 is TGTGCCAGCAGTTTAGGGTCGGAGACCCAGTACTTC. The chain links TRBV12-3 or TRBV12-4 to TRBJ2-5, with unresolved D. The CDR3 extends over 12 amino acids. V was trimmed by 1 base and J by 5 bases, leaving 5 bases between them.

The chain combines TRBV5-6 with TRBJ2-3, with D unclear. This CDR3 has 14 amino acids. The germline V gene encodes CDR1 SGHDT and CDR2 YYEEEE. The V end lost 4 bases, the J end lost 6 bases, and 15 bases lay between the germline ends. The CDR3 sequence: CASSPQINGDTQYF. In DNA form, the CDR3 reads TGTGCCAGCAGCCCTCAAATAAACGGTGATACGCAGTATTTT.